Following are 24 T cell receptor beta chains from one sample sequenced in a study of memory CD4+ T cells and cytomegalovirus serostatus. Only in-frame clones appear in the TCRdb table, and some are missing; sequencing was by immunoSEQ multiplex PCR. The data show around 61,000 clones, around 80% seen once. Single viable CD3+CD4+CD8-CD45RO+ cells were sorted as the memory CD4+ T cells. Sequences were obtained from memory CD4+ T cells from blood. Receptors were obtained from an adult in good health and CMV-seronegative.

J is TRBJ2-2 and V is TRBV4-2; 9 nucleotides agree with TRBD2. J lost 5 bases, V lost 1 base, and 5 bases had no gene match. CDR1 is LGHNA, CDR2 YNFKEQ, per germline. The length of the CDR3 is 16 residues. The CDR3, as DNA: TGTGCCAGCAGCCAAGTGGGGCTAGCGGGGACCGGGGAGCTGTTTTTT. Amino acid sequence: CASSQVGLAGTGELFF.

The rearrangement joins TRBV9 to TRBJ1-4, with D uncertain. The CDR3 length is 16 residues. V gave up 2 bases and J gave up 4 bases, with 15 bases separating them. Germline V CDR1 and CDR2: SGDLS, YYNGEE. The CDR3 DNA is TGTGCCAGCAGCGTTGGAGCACAGACCTTTAATGAAAAACTGTTTTTT. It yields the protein CASSVGAQTFNEKLFF.

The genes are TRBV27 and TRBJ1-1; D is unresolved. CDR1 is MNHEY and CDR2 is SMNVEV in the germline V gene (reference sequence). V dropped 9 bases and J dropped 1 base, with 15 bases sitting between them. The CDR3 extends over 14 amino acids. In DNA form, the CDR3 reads TGTGCCAGACCGCCGGGGTCTTCGAACACTGAAGCTTTCTTT. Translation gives CARPPGSSNTEAFF.

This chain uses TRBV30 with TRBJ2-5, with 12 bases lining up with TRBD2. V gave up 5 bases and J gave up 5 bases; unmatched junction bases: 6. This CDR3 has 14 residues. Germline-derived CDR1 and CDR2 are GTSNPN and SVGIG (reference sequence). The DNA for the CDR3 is TGTGCCTGGGTACTAGCGGGGGGCCGGGAGACCCAGTACTTC. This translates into CAWVLAGGRETQYF.

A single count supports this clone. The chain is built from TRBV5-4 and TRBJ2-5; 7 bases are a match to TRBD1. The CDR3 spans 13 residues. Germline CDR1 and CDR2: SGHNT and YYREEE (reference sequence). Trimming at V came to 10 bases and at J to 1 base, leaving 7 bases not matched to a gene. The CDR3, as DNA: TGTGCCTACCGCCGGGACAGCCAAGAGACCCAGTACTTC. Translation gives CAYRRDSQETQYF. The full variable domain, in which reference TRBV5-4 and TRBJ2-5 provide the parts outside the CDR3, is ETGVTQSPTHLIKTRGQQVTLRCSSQSGHNTVSWYQQALGQGPQFIFQYYREEENGRGNFPPRFSGLQFPNYSSELNVNALELDDSALYLCAYRRDSQETQYFGPGTRLLVL.

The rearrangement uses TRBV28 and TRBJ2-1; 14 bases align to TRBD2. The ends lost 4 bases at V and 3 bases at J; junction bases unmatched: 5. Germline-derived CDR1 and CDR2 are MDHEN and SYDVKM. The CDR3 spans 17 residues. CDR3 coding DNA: TGTGCCAGCAGTTCGACTAGCGGGGGGGCCCTCTACAATGAGCAGTTCTTC. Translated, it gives CASSSTSGGALYNEQFF.

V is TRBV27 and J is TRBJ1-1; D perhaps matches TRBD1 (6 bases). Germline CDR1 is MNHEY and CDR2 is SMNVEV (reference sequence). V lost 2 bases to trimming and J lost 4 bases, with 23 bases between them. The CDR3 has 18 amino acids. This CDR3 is CASSLLRQGLALGTEAFF. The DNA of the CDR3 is TGTGCCAGCAGTTTACTGAGGCAGGGGTTAGCTCTGGGCACTGAAGCTTTCTTT.

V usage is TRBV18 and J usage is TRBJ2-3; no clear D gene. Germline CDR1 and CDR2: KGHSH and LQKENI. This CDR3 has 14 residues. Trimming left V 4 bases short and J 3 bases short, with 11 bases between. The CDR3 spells CASSLGARTDTQYF. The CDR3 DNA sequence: TGTGCCAGCTCACTGGGTGCCAGAACAGATACGCAGTATTTT.

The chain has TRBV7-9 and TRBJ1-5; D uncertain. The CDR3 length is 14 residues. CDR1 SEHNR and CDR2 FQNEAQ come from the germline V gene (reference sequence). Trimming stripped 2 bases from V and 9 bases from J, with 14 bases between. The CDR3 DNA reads TGTGCCAGCAGCTTAACGAGAGGGTCTGGGCCCCAGCATTTT. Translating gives CASSLTRGSGPQHF.

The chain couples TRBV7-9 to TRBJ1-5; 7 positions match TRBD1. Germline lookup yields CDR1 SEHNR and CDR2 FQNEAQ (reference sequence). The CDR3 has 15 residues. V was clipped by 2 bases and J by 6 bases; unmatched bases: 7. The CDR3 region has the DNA TGTGCCAGCAGCTTAATAGGGGGCGCGGGTCAGCCCCAGCATTTT. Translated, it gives CASSLIGGAGQPQHF.

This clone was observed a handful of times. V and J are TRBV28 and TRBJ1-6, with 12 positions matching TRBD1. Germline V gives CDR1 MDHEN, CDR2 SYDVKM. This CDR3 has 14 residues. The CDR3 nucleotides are TGTGCTGCCGGGACAGGGGGCAATAATTCACCCCTCCACTTT. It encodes CAAGTGGNNSPLHF.

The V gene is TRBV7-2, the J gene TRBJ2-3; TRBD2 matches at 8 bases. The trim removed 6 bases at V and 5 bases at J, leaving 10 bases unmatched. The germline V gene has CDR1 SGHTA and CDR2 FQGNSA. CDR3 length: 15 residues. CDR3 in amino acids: CASRPFGGAIDTQYF. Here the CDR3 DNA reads TGTGCCAGCAGACCGTTCGGGGGGGCGATAGATACGCAGTATTTT.

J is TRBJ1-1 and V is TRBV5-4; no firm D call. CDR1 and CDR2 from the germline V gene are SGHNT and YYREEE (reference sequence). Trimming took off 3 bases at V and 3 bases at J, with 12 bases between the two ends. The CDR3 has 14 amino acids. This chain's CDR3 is CASSSNRRDTEAFF. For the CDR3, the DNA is TGTGCCAGCAGCTCCAATCGGAGGGACACTGAAGCTTTCTTT.

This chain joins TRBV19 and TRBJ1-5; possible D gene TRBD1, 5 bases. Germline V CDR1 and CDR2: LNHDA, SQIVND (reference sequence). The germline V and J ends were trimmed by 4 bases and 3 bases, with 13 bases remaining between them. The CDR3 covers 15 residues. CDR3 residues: CASSTFGGDNQPQHF. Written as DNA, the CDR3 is TGTGCCAGTAGTACGTTTGGGGGGGACAATCAGCCCCAGCATTTT.

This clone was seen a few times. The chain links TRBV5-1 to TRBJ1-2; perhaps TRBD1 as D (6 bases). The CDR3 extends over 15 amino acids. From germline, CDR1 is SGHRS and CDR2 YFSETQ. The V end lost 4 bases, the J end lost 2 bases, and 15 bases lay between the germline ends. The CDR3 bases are TGCGCCAGCAGCGAGGCGGGGGGCATCAACTATGGCTACACCTTC. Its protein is CASSEAGGINYGYTF.

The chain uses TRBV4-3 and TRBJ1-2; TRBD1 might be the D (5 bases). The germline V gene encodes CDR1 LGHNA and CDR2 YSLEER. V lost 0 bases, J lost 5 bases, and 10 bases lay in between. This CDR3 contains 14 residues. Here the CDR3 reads CASSQDRDGYGYTF. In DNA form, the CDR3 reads TGCGCCAGCAGCCAAGATAGGGACGGTTATGGCTACACCTTC.

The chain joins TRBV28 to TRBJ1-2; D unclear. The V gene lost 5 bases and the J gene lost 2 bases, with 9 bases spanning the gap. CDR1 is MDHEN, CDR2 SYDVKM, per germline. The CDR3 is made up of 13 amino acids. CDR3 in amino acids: CASSPNLNYGYTF. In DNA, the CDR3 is TGTGCCAGCAGTCCAAACCTCAACTATGGCTACACCTTC.

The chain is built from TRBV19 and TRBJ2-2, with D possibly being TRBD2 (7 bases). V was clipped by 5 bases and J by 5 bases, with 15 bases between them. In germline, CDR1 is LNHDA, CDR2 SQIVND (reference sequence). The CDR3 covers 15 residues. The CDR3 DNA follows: TGTGCCAGTAGTGGGGGGGGCTCCCTTACCGGGGAGCTGTTTTTT. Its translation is CASSGGGSLTGELFF.

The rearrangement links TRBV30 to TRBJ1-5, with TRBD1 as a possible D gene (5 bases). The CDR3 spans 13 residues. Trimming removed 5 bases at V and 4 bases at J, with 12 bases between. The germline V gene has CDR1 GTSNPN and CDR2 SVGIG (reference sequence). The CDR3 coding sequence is TGTGCCTGGGCTCTGGACACTAATCAGCCCCAGCATTTT. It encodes CAWALDTNQPQHF.

The CDR3 loop is CASSSDGGVLTDTQYF. CDR3 sequence (DNA): TGCGCCAGCAGCTCGGACGGGGGGGTTCTCACAGATACGCAGTATTTT. This rearrangement joins TRBV5-1 to TRBJ2-3; 8 bases map to TRBD2. J was trimmed by 2 bases and V by 3 bases; bases with no gene match: 8. This CDR3 has 16 amino acids. CDR1 is SGHRS, CDR2 YFSETQ, per germline.

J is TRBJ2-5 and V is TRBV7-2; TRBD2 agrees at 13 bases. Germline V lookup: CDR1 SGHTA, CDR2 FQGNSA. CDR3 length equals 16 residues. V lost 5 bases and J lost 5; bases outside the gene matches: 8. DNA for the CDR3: TGTGCCAGCAGCCTAGGACTAGCGGGGGCCCGGGAGACCCAGTACTTC. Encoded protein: CASSLGLAGARETQYF.

CDR3 nucleotide sequence: TGTGCCAGCACCGAAATCCGGGACACTTACACCGGGGAGCTGTTTTTT. Protein: CASTEIRDTYTGELFF. This chain connects TRBV28 to TRBJ2-2; maybe TRBD1 (6 bases). The CDR3 totals 16 residues. V dropped 7 bases and J dropped 3 bases, with 18 bases sitting between them. CDR1 and CDR2 from the germline V gene are MDHEN and SYDVKM.

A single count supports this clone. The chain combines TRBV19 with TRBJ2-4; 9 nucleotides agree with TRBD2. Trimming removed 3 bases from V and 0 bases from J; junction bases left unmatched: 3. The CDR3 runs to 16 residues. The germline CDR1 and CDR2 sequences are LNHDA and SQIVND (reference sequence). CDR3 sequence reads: CASSILAGQAKNIQYF. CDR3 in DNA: TGTGCCAGTAGTATTCTAGCGGGGCAAGCCAAAAACATTCAGTACTTC.

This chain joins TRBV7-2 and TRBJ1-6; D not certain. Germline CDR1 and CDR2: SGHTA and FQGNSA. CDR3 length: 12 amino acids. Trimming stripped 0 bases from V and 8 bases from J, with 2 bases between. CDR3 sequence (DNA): TGTGCCAGCAGCTTAGCCCATTCACCCCTCCACTTT. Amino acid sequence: CASSLAHSPLHF.